Below, 15 T cell receptor beta chains from the same sample are listed, as sequenced in a study of cytomegalovirus exposure and HLA in healthy donors. The study ran its PCR with 60 Vbeta and 13 Jbeta primers. Sequencing was performed with immunoSEQ multiplex PCR; in TCRdb, only in-frame clones are kept and a portion is missing. The table has about 90,000 clones, approximately 56% seen once. Sequenced sample: PBMCs. The receptors stem from a woman aged 30 to 39 in good health and CMV-seropositive.

This chain links TRBV7-2 with TRBJ2-3; 10 nucleotides line up with TRBD2. The CDR3 has 16 residues. J gave up 4 bases and V 1 base, and 5 bases lay outside the gene matches. Looked up from germline, CDR1 is SGHTA and CDR2 is FQGNSA. Here the CDR3 DNA reads TGTGCCAGCAGCTTAGAAGGGACTAGCGTTGCAGATACGCAGTATTTT. Protein product: CASSLEGTSVADTQYF.

This chain uses TRBV5-6 with TRBJ2-7; weak D call: TRBD2 (5 bases). Per germline, CDR1 SGHDT and CDR2 YYEEEE. The germline V and J ends were trimmed by 1 base and 1 base, with 9 bases remaining between them. The CDR3 contains 14 residues. CDR3 nucleotides: TGTGCCAGCAGCTTGCGGGGAGCGTCCTACGAGCAGTACTTC. It encodes CASSLRGASYEQYF.

This clone occurred a few times. This chain uses TRBV27 with TRBJ2-2; TRBD1 is a possible D gene (6 bases). The V gene's germline CDR1 is MNHEY and CDR2 SMNVEV (reference sequence). The CDR3 is 16 amino acids. Trimming left V 2 bases short and J 0 bases short, with 10 bases between. CDR3 sequence reads: CASSLQGTSNTGELFF. The DNA of the CDR3 is TGTGCCAGCAGTTTACAGGGGACCTCGAACACCGGGGAGCTGTTTTTT.

This chain uses TRBV7-2 with TRBJ1-5; no reliable D call. CDR1 and CDR2 from the germline V gene are SGHTA and FQGNSA. Trimming removed 2 bases from V and 0 bases from J, with 8 bases in between. The length of the CDR3 is 15 residues. The CDR3 is CASSLTPGSNQPQHF. For the CDR3, the DNA is TGTGCCAGCAGCTTAACCCCAGGTAGCAATCAGCCCCAGCATTTT.

This rearrangement joins TRBV6-5 to TRBJ2-5, with 8 bases that match TRBD2. The DNA end is more similar to TRBJ2-7, so the J call may be wrong. Germline loops: CDR1 MNHEY, CDR2 SVGAGI. This CDR3 has 13 residues. As DNA, the CDR3 is TGTGCCAGCAGTTGGCGGGGGGACTACGAGCAGTACTTC. This translates into CASSWRGDYEQYF.

The chain has TRBV9 and TRBJ2-7, with 10 bases identical to TRBD1. The CDR3 is made up of 15 amino acids. V shed 1 base, J shed 4 bases, and the junction held 5 bases outside the gene matches. Germline V gene lookup returns CDR1 SGDLS and CDR2 YYNGEE. CDR3 sequence (DNA): TGTGCCAGCAGCGTAAGGGACAGGGGCCCATACGAGCAGTACTTC. It encodes CASSVRDRGPYEQYF.

V and J are TRBV2 and TRBJ2-5; D is possibly TRBD2 (5 bases). This CDR3 comprises 12 residues. V was trimmed by 5 bases and J by 5 bases, leaving 9 bases between them. CDR1 and CDR2 from the germline V gene are SNHLY and FYNNEI. The CDR3 protein is CASSPGFETQYF. In DNA form, the CDR3 reads TGTGCCAGCAGTCCGGGGTTTGAGACCCAGTACTTC.

The chain recombines TRBV6-6 with TRBJ1-2, with D perhaps TRBD1 (6 bases). The length of the CDR3 is 13 residues. V was trimmed by 6 bases and J by 6 bases, leaving 14 bases between them. The V gene's germline CDR1 is MNHNY and CDR2 SVGAGI (reference sequence). For the CDR3, the DNA is TGTGCCAGCAGCACGCGGGGGGCTGATGGCTACACCTTC. Its protein is CASSTRGADGYTF.

The chain recombines TRBV29-1 with TRBJ1-2; 8 nucleotides match TRBD1. Germline-derived CDR1 and CDR2 are SQVTM and ANQGSEA. This CDR3 is built from 13 residues. The trim removed 2 bases at V and 5 bases at J, leaving 4 bases unmatched. This CDR3 is CSVESDRGYGYTF. CDR3 bases: TGCAGCGTTGAATCCGACAGGGGTTATGGCTACACCTTC.

CDR3 loop: CASSPSGGDIVPLHF. The CDR3 bases are TGTGCCAGCTCACCTAGTGGAGGGGATATAGTACCCCTCCACTTT. The chain links TRBV18 to TRBJ1-6; a possible D gene is TRBD1 (5 bases). V lost 3 bases, J lost 12 bases, and 18 bases lay in between. Looked up from germline, CDR1 is KGHSH and CDR2 is LQKENI. CDR3 length: 15 residues.

The chain uses TRBV19 and TRBJ1-5; 8 positions match TRBD1. CDR1 and CDR2 from the germline V gene are LNHDA and SQIVND (reference sequence). The CDR3 consists of 15 residues. Unmatched junction bases numbered 7, after V lost 7 bases and J lost 2 bases. The CDR3 nucleotides are TGTGCCAGTACCGTTACGACAGGGGGCAATCAGCCCCAGCATTTT. Translation gives CASTVTTGGNQPQHF.

This clone showed up just once. This sequence joins TRBV6-1 and TRBJ2-5, with a tentative D call TRBD1 (5 bases). V dropped 1 base and J dropped 2 bases, with 11 bases sitting between them. The CDR3 runs 15 residues. Looked up from germline, CDR1 is MNHNS and CDR2 is SASEGT. The CDR3 loop is CASSEDIAGQETQYF. The DNA for the CDR3 is TGTGCCAGCAGTGAAGACATCGCAGGGCAAGAGACCCAGTACTTC.

The chain has TRBV7-2 and TRBJ2-2; maybe TRBD1 (5 bases). Germline V gene data show CDR1 as SGHTA and CDR2 as FQGNSA. The CDR3 is made up of 13 amino acids. The V and J ends lost 1 base and 6 bases respectively, with 6 bases between them. CDR3 DNA: TGTGCCAGCAGCTTAGTGGGGCCCGGGGAGCTGTTTTTT. It translates to CASSLVGPGELFF. The variable domain in full, with the rest retrieved from reference TRBV7-2 and TRBJ2-2, is GAGVSQSPSNKVTEKGKDVELRCDPISGHTALYWYRQSLGQGLEFLIYFQGNSAPDKSGLPSDRFSAERTGGSVSTLTIQRTQQEDSAVYLCASSLVGPGELFFGEGSRLTVL.

About this clone itself: Relative to the germline gene, one junction end is altered; a read error may explain this. The chain joins TRBV12-5 to TRBJ1-5; D gene unclear. CDR1 and CDR2 from the germline V gene are LGHNT and FRNRAP. The CDR3 contains 17 residues. CDR3 sequence reads: CASGLSLDTPANEPKDF. The CDR3 DNA is TGTGCTAGTGGTTTGTCACTCGACACCCCGGCGAATGAGCCTAAGGATTTT.

The V and J genes are TRBV11-2 and TRBJ2-7; a weak D match, TRBD1 (6 bases). Germline loops: CDR1 SGHAT, CDR2 FQNNGV. There are 14 residues in the CDR3. Trimming cost V 7 bases and J 0 bases, with 13 bases left between them. Written as DNA, the CDR3 is TGTGCCAGCACTACGGACAGAAACTCCTACGAGCAGTACTTC. Translated, it gives CASTTDRNSYEQYF.